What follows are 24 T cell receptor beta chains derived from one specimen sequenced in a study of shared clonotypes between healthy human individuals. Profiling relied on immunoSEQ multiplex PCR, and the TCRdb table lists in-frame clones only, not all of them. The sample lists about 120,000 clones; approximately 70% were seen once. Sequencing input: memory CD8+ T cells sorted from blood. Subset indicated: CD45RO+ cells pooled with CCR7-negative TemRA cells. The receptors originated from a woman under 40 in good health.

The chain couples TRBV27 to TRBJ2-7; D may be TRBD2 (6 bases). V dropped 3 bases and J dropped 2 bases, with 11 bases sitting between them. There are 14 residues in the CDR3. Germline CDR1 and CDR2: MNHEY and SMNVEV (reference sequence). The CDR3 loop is CASSFGTDTYEQYF. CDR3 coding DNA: TGTGCCAGCAGTTTCGGGACTGATACCTACGAGCAGTACTTC.

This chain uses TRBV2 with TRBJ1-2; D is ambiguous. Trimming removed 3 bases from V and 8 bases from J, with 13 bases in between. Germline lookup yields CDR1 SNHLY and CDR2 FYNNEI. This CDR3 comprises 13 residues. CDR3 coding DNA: TGTGCCAGCAGTGATTCCAGAGTGGGAGGCTACACCTTC. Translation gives CASSDSRVGGYTF.

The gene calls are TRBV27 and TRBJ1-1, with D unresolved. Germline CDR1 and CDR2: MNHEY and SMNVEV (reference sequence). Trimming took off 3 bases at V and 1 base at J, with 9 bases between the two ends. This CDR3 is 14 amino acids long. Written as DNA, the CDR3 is TGTGCCAGCAGTTTTTACAGCCGGAACACTGAAGCTTTCTTT. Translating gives CASSFYSRNTEAFF.

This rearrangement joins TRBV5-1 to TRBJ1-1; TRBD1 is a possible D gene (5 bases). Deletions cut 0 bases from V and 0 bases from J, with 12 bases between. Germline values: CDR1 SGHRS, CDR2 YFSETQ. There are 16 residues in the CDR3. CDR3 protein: CASSLAGTVMNTEAFF. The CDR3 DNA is TGCGCCAGCAGCTTGGCCGGGACGGTAATGAACACTGAAGCTTTCTTT.

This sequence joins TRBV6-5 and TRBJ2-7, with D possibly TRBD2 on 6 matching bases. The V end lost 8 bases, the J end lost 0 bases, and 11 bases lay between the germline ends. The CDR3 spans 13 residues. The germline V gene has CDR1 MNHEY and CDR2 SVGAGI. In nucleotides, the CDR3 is TGTGCCAGCGGGGTTAGCGGCTCCTACGAGCAGTACTTC. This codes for CASGVSGSYEQYF.

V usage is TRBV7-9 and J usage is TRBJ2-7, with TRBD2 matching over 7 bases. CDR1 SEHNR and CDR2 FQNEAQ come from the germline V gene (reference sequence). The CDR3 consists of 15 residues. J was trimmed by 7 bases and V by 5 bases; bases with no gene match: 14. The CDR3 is CASSAQSGTPPEQYF. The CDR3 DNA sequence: TGTGCCAGCAGCGCTCAAAGCGGGACGCCTCCTGAGCAGTACTTC. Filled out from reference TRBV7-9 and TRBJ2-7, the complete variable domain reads DTGVSQNPRHKITKRGQNVTFRCDPISEHNRLYWYRQTLGQGPEFLTYFQNEAQLEKSRLLSDRFSAERPKGSFSTLEIQRTEQGDSAMYLCASSAQSGTPPEQYFGPGTRLTVT.

Here the CDR3 DNA reads TGTGCCACCAGCAGACTCCTGGCGAACTATGGCTACACCTTC. Its protein product is CATSRLLANYGYTF. The chain combines TRBV15 with TRBJ1-2; no reliable D call. Trimming shortened V by 2 bases and J by 2 bases, and 9 bases separated the two germline ends. There are 14 residues in the CDR3. The germline V gene has CDR1 LNHNV and CDR2 YYDKDF (reference sequence).

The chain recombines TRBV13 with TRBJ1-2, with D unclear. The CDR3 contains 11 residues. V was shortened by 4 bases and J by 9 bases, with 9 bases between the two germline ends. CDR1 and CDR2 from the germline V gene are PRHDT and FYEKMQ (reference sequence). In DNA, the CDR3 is TGTGCCAGCAGCTACGGACTGAGCTACACCTTC. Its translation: CASSYGLSYTF.

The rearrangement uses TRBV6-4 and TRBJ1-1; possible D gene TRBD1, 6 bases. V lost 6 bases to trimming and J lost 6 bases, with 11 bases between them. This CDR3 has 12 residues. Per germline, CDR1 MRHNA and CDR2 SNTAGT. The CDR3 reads CASSPTGSEAFF. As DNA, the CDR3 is TGTGCCAGCAGCCCTACAGGGTCTGAAGCTTTCTTT.

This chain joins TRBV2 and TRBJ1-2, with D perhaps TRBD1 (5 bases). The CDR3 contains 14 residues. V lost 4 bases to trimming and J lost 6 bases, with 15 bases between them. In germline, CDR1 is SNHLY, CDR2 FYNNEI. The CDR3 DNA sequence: TGTGCCAGCAGTGCGGTCAGGGAACTGGATGGCTACACCTTC. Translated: CASSAVRELDGYTF. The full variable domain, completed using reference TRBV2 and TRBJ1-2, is EPEVTQTPSHQVTQMGQEVILRCVPISNHLYFYWYRQILGQKVEFLVSFYNNEISEKSEIFDDQFSVERPDGSNFTLKIRSTKLEDSAMYFCASSAVRELDGYTFGSGTRLTVV.

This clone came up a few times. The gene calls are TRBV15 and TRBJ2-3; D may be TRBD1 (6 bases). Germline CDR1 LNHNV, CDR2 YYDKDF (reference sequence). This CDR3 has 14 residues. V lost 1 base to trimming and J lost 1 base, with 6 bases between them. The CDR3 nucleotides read TGTGCCACCAGCAGAGGGACAGGCACAGATACGCAGTATTTT. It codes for CATSRGTGTDTQYF.

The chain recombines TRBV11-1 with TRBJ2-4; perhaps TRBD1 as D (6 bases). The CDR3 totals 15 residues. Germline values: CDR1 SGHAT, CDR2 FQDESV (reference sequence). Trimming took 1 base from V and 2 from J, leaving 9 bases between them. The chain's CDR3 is CASSLGRGTKNIQYF. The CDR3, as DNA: TGTGCCAGCAGCTTAGGTAGGGGGACCAAAAACATTCAGTACTTC.

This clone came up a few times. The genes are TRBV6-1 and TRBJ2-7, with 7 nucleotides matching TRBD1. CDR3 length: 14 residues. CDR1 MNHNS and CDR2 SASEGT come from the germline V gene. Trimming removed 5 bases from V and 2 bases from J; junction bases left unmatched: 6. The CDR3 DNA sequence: TGTGCCAGCAGTACCAGACAGGGTCCCTACGAGCAGTACTTC. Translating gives CASSTRQGPYEQYF.

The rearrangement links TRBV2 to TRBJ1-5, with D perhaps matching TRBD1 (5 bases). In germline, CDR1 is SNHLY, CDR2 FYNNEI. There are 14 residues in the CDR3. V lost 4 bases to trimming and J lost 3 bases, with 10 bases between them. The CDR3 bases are TGTGCCAGCAGTGTGGGGCGATACAATCAGCCCCAGCATTTT. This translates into CASSVGRYNQPQHF.

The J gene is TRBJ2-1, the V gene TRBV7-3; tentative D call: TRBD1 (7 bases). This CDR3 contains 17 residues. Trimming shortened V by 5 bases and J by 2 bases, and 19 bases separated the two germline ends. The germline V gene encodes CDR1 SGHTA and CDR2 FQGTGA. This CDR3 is CASSQSPGGWTYNEQFF. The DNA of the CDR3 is TGTGCCAGCAGCCAAAGCCCAGGGGGGTGGACCTACAATGAGCAGTTCTTC.

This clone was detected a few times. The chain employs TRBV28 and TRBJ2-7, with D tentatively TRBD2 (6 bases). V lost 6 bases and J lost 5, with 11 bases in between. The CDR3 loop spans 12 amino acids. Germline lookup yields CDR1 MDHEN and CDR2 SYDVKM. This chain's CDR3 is CASRPAGNEQYF. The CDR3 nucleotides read TGTGCCAGCAGACCCGCGGGGAACGAGCAGTACTTC.

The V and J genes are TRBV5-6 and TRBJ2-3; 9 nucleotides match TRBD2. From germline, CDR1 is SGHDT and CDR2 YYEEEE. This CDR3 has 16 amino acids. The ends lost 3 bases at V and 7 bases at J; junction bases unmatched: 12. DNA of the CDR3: TGTGCCAGCAGCTCAATCGGGACTAGCCGACCCCATACGCAGTATTTT. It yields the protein CASSSIGTSRPHTQYF.

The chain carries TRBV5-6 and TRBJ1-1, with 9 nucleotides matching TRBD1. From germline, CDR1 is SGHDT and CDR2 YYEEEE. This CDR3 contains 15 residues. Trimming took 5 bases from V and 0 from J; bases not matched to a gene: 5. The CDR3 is CASSYGQGMNTEAFF. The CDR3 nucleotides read TGTGCCAGCAGTTACGGACAGGGGATGAACACTGAAGCTTTCTTT.

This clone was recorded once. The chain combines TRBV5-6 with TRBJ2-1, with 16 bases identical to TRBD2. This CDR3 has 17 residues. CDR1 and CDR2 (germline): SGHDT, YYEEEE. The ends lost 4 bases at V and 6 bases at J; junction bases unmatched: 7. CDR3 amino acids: CASSPGLAGGPTNEQFF. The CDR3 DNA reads TGTGCCAGCAGCCCGGGACTAGCGGGAGGGCCTACCAATGAGCAGTTCTTC.

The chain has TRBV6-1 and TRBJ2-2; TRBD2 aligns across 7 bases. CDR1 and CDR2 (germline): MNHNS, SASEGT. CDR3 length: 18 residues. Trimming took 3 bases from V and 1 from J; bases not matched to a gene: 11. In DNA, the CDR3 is TGTGCCAGCAGTGACTTTGGGCTGGCGGGAGAGAACACCGGGGAGCTGTTTTTT. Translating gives CASSDFGLAGENTGELFF.

The DNA of the CDR3 is TGTGCCAGCAGCACCTGGAGTGCCCACAATGAGCAGTTCTTC. Protein product: CASSTWSAHNEQFF. The rearrangement joins TRBV28 to TRBJ2-1; no reliable D call. Trimming cost V 6 bases and J 5 bases, with 14 bases left between them. This CDR3 is built from 14 residues. CDR1 and CDR2 from the germline V gene are MDHEN and SYDVKM. Full variable domain (outside the CDR3, taken from reference TRBV28 and TRBJ2-1): DVKVTQSSRYLVKRTGEKVFLECVQDMDHENMFWYRQDPGLGLRLIYFSYDVKMKEKGDIPEGYSVSREKKERFSLILESASTNQTSMYLCASSTWSAHNEQFFGPGTRLTVL.

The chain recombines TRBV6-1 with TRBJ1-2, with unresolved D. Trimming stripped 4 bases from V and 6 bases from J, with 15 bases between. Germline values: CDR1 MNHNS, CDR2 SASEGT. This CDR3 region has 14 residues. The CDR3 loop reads CASSGRSGFDGYTF. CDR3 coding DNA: TGTGCCAGCAGTGGGCGATCAGGCTTCGATGGCTACACCTTC.

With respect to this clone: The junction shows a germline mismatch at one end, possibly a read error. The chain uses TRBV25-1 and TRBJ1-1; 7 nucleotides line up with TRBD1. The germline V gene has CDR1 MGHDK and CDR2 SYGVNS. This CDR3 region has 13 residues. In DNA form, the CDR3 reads TGTGCCAGCAGTCATCAGGGGGTCCCTGACGCTTTCTTT. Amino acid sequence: CASSHQGVPDAFF. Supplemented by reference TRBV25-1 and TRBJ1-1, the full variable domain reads EADIYQTPRYLVIGTGKKITLECSQTMGHDKMYWYQQDPGMELHLIHYSYGVNSTEKGDLSSESTVSRIRTEHFPLTLESARPSHTSQYLCASSHQGVPDAFFGQGTRLTVV.

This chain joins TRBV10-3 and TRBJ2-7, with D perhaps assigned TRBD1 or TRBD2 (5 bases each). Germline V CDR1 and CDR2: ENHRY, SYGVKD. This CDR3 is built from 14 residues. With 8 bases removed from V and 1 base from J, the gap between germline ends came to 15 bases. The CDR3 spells CAIGGLGESYEQYF. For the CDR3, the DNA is TGTGCCATCGGGGGTCTGGGGGAATCCTACGAGCAGTACTTC.